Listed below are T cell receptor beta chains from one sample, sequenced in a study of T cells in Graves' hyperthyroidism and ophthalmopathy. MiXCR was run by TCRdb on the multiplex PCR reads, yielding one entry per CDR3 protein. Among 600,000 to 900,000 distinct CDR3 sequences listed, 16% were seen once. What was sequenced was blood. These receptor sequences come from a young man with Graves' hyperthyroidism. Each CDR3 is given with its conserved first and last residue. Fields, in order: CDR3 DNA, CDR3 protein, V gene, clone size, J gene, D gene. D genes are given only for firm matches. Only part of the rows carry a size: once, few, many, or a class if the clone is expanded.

TGTGCCAGCACCCCTACAGGATCCTATAATTCACCCCTCCACTTT	CASTPTGSYNSPLHF	TRBV27	-	TRBJ1-6	-
TGTGCCAGCAGCGCTACCGGGACTAGCGGACACAATGAGCAGTTCTTC	CASSATGTSGHNEQFF	TRBV6-1	few	TRBJ2-1	TRBD2
TGTGCCAGCAGCCCAGCCGTGGACAATGAGCAGTTCTTC	CASSPAVDNEQFF	TRBV7-8	-	TRBJ2-1	-
TGTGCCAGCAGCCCTGGGTCCTCCGAGCAGTACTTC	CASSPGSSEQYF	TRBV7-9	-	TRBJ2-7	-
TGTGCCAGCAGTCGAGGGGGAACAGACTATGGCTACACCTTC	CASSRGGTDYGYTF	TRBV28	-	TRBJ1-2	-
TGTGCCAGCAGCAATGGGGACAGATCCCATGGCTACACCTTC	CASSNGDRSHGYTF	TRBV9	-	TRBJ1-2	TRBD1
TGTGCCAGCAGTTTGGTGCACCGCAGATATGGCTACACCTTC	CASSLVHRRYGYTF	TRBV28	many	TRBJ1-2	-
TGCAGCGCTTTAATCTTCCCTGACAGGGACGAAGAGACCCAGTACTTC	CSALIFPDRDEETQYF	TRBV29-1	many	TRBJ2-5	TRBD1
TGTGCCAGCAGCCCAGTTCCGACAGGCCGCTCTAGCACAGATACGCAGTATTTT	CASSPVPTGRSSTDTQYF	TRBV27	many	TRBJ2-3	-
TGTGCCAGCAGTTACTCCCAGGGGTTCTACGAGCAGTACTTC	CASSYSQGFYEQYF	TRBV6-5	few	TRBJ2-7	-
TGTGCCAGCAGCGCCGCCCGTAAGGGCACTGAAGCTTTCTTT	CASSAARKGTEAFF	TRBV7-9	-	TRBJ1-1	-
TGCGCCAGCAGCTTGGCCGAGCGCTCCCAAAGTTACGAGCAGTACTTC	CASSLAERSQSYEQYF	TRBV5-1	many	TRBJ2-7	-
TGCAGTGCTAGACTGCGGGGCTACGAGCAGTACTTC	CSARLRGYEQYF	TRBV20-1	-	TRBJ2-7	-
TGCAGCGGAGACCGTGTAATGAGGGAAAAACTGTTTTTT	CSGDRVMREKLFF	TRBV29-1	-	TRBJ1-4	-
TGCAGTGCTAGAGTCCTAGCGGGAGTTGGGACCCAGTACTTC	CSARVLAGVGTQYF	TRBV20-1	few	TRBJ2-5	TRBD2
TGTGCCAGCACTACAAGGGCGGGAGGGTACAATGAGCAGTTCTTC	CASTTRAGGYNEQFF	TRBV28	many	TRBJ2-1	TRBD2
TGTGCCAGTAGTACCTTATCGACGGGGGGGGGGGCTTTCTTT	CASSTLSTGGGAFF	TRBV19	few	TRBJ1-1	-
TGCGCCAGCAGCCCTTCGCGGGATGAAACCCAGTACTTC	CASSPSRDETQYF	TRBV4-1	-	TRBJ2-5	-
TGCAGCGTCCGAGGGCTAGCGGGAGTTAGTGAGCAGTACTTC	CSVRGLAGVSEQYF	TRBV29-1	-	TRBJ2-7	TRBD2
TGTGCCAGCAGCTTAGGTGCCTTAAGGACTAGCGGGATCAATGAGCAGTTCTTC	CASSLGALRTSGINEQFF	TRBV7-9	-	TRBJ2-1	TRBD2
TGTGCCAGCAGGGAAGCGGGAGTACCCTACAATGAGCAGTTCTTC	CASREAGVPYNEQFF	TRBV7-9	-	TRBJ2-1	TRBD2
TGCAGTGCCAACCCATTTAGGGCCAATCAGCCCCAGCATTTT	CSANPFRANQPQHF	TRBV20-1	-	TRBJ1-5	-
TGTGCCAGCTCCCGGGGACGGAGTGCAACTAATGAAAAACTGTTTTTT	CASSRGRSATNEKLFF	TRBV18	many	TRBJ1-4	-
TGTGCCAGCAGTGGTCCGGGACTAGCGGGAGGGCTGAGCTCCTACAATGAGCAGTTCTTC	CASSGPGLAGGLSSYNEQFF	TRBV2	many	TRBJ2-1	TRBD2
TGTGCCACCACGGATTCCATGTTCAATCAGCCCCAGCATTTT	CATTDSMFNQPQHF	TRBV28	many	TRBJ1-5	-
TGCGCCAGCAGCCTCGGCGATCATGAAGCTTTCTTT	CASSLGDHEAFF	TRBV4-1	-	TRBJ1-1	-
TGTGCCAGCAACAGATTTCAGCCGGGACTAGCGGGCCTCGGGGAGCTGTTTTTT	CASNRFQPGLAGLGELFF	TRBV7-8	few	TRBJ2-2	TRBD2
TGTGCCAGCAGCATAACACTTAAAATAAGGCTAGAGGGCGAGCAGTACTTC	CASSITLKIRLEGEQYF	TRBV27	many	TRBJ2-7	-
TGTGCCAGCAGCTTACGTGGGAGCCGTGCCCACAATGAGCAGTTCTTC	CASSLRGSRAHNEQFF	TRBV7-9	many	TRBJ2-1	-
TGTGCCAGCAGCAAGGACAGTTCATCTGGAAACACCATATATTTT	CASSKDSSSGNTIYF	TRBV28	many	TRBJ1-3	-
TGTGCCAGCAGCCCCCTCCTAGGTAGCAATCAGCCCCAGCATTTT	CASSPLLGSNQPQHF	TRBV7-8	few	TRBJ1-5	-
TGTGCCAGCAGGAAGGGACTAGCGGGAAGGAATGAGCAGTTCTTC	CASRKGLAGRNEQFF	TRBV2	many	TRBJ2-1	TRBD2
TGTGCCAGCAGTTTAAGGCCGGGGCAGCCCCAGCATTTT	CASSLRPGQPQHF	TRBV12-3/TRBV12-4	-	TRBJ1-5	-
TGTGCCAGCAGTGAAAGGGGGGCTTGGCAGCCCCAGCATTTT	CASSERGAWQPQHF	TRBV2	many	TRBJ1-5	-
TGTGCCAGCAGCCAGCGGGACTCCGGATACGAGCAGTACTTC	CASSQRDSGYEQYF	TRBV4-2	-	TRBJ2-7	-
TGTGCCACCTTCCCGGACAGATCGAACACCGGGGAGCTGTTTTTT	CATFPDRSNTGELFF	TRBV19	-	TRBJ2-2	-
TGTGCCAGCAGTTCCCTAGCTAGCGGGAGGGCCAGAGGCGACGAGCAGTACTTC	CASSSLASGRARGDEQYF	TRBV6-1	-	TRBJ2-7	TRBD2
TGTGCCAGCAGCCTGAGGGACAGGGTGGAGATGCTAGGATGGGAGGTCACTGAAGCTTTCTTT	CASSLRDRVEMLGWEVTEAFF	TRBV7-9	-	TRBJ1-1	TRBD1
TGTGCCAGTAGTGGCCGCTCGGCGGGACCCACAGATACGCAGTATTTT	CASSGRSAGPTDTQYF	TRBV19	-	TRBJ2-3	-